These 9 T cell receptor beta chains were all obtained from the same sample, sequenced in a study of T-cell memory formation after mild COVID-19. Each CDR3 protein is one row after TCRdb ran MiXCR on the 5' RACE reads. The sample lists 350,000 or so distinct CDR3 sequences, roughly 20% occurring once. The sample was PBMCs or a T cell subset sorted from them (not recorded which). All receptors come from a man aged 18 to 29 who had mild COVID-19 (a few samples of this study predate the infection). Cell type and time point are not known.

This clonotype was seen ten or more times. The junction departs from germline at one end; a sequencing error may be responsible. V and J are TRBV7-9 and TRBJ2-2, with 9 bases aligning to TRBD1. Germline V gene sequence: CDR1 SEHNR, CDR2 FQNEAQ (reference sequence). The CDR3 has 15 amino acids. CDR3 bases: TGCGCCAGCAGCCCCGGACAGGGGAGGACCGGGGAGCTGTTTTTT. It specifies CASSPGQGRTGELFF. Full variable domain (missing parts from reference TRBV7-9 and TRBJ2-2): DTGVSQNPRHKITKRGQNVTFRCDPISEHNRLYWYRQTLGQGPEFLTYFQNEAQLEKSRLLSDRFSAERPKGSFSTLEIQRTEQGDSAMYLCASSPGQGRTGELFFGEGSRLTVL.

This clonotype turned up a few times. This rearrangement joins TRBV6-5 to TRBJ1-2, with TRBD1 as a possible D gene (5 bases). The CDR3 spans 15 residues. Germline V gene sequence: CDR1 MNHEY, CDR2 SVGAGI. Trimming pared 7 bases from V and 6 bases from J, leaving 21 bases between. The CDR3 sequence is CASKFEGILGDGYTF. CDR3 bases: TGTGCCAGCAAATTCGAGGGGATCTTAGGAGATGGCTACACCTTC.

The CDR3 sequence is CASSENRVSDTEAFF. The DNA of the CDR3 is TGTGCCAGCTCCGAAAACAGGGTCTCGGACACTGAAGCTTTCTTT. The V gene is TRBV18, the J gene TRBJ1-1; D may be TRBD1 (6 bases). The CDR3 extends over 15 amino acids. V was trimmed by 6 bases and J by 3 bases, leaving 17 bases between them. Germline V gene sequence: CDR1 KGHSH, CDR2 LQKENI.

The rearrangement links TRBV12-3 or TRBV12-4 to TRBJ1-5; 11 bases are a match to TRBD1. The V segment lost 5 bases and the J segment 7 bases; nucleotides outside the gene matches: 7. CDR3 length equals 15 residues. The chain's CDR3 is CASSDRDRGDQPQHF. The CDR3 DNA sequence: TGTGCCAGCAGTGACCGGGACAGGGGGGACCAGCCCCAGCATTTT.

The rearrangement uses TRBV14 and TRBJ1-5, with D uncertain. Germline V CDR1 and CDR2: SGHDN, FVKESK. The CDR3 loop spans 14 amino acids. Trimming took off 2 bases at V and 13 bases at J, with 18 bases between the two ends. The CDR3 DNA sequence: TGTGCCAGCAGCCAATCGTCGACCTCGGGTCGTCAGCATTTT. It encodes CASSQSSTSGRQHF.

This clonotype has only a few counts. The rearrangement links TRBV20-1 to TRBJ2-7, with 9 bases fitting TRBD2. The CDR3 extends over 16 amino acids. The trim removed 0 bases at V and 4 bases at J, leaving 10 bases unmatched. Germline lookup yields CDR1 DFQATT and CDR2 SNEGSKA (reference sequence). The CDR3 DNA sequence: TGCAGTGCTAGAGATATGGGGCTAGCGGGGATATACGAGCAGTACTTC. Its protein product is CSARDMGLAGIYEQYF.

The J gene is TRBJ1-1, the V gene TRBV6-2 or TRBV6-3; TRBD1 matches 7 bases. CDR1 MNHEY and CDR2 SVGEGT come from the germline V gene. With V trimmed by 5 bases and J by 0 bases, 9 bases remained unmatched. This CDR3 is built from 16 residues. The CDR3 here is CASSPLGGYMNTEAFF. CDR3 bases: TGTGCCAGCAGTCCTTTAGGGGGCTACATGAACACTGAAGCTTTCTTT.

Only a few counts were recorded for this clonotype. V is TRBV7-6 and J is TRBJ2-3, with D uncertain. The CDR3 is 15 residues long. V was shortened by 5 bases and J by 0 bases, with 12 bases between the two germline ends. Per the germline V gene, CDR1 is SGHVS and CDR2 is FNYEAQ. The CDR3: CASSPTEPSTDTQYF. The CDR3 nucleotides read TGTGCCAGCAGCCCCACCGAGCCTAGCACAGATACGCAGTATTTT.

This clonotype was seen only a few times. The rearrangement links TRBV7-2 to TRBJ2-7, with D perhaps TRBD1 or TRBD2 (5 bases each). Between the trimmed V and J ends, which lost 4 bases and 3 bases, there was a span of 10 bases. The CDR3 loop spans 13 amino acids. CDR1 and CDR2 from the germline V gene are SGHTA and FQGNSA. CDR3 in DNA: TGTGCCAGCAGCTCTTGGGACGGCTACGAGCAGTACTTC. Its protein is CASSSWDGYEQYF. The full variable domain, in which reference TRBV7-2 and TRBJ2-7 provide the parts outside the CDR3, is GAGVSQSPSNKVTEKGKDVELRCDPISGHTALYWYRQSLGQGLEFLIYFQGNSAPDKSGLPSDRFSAERTGGSVSTLTIQRTQQEDSAVYLCASSSWDGYEQYFGPGTRLTVT.